Below, 20 T cell receptor beta chains from the same sample are listed, as sequenced in a study of T cell responses to AZD1222 COVID-19 vaccine. The repertoire was sequenced with immunoSEQ multiplex PCR; TCRdb's copy has only in-frame clones and lacks some. Among about 120,000 clones, approximately 93% were seen once, and the ten largest hold 2.9%. Sequences were derived from peripheral blood, sampled on day 0 of AZD1222 vaccination. These receptors all come from an adult in good health.

This chain connects TRBV7-9 to TRBJ1-4; tentative D call: TRBD1 (6 bases). The length of the CDR3 is 14 residues. CDR1 and CDR2 from the germline V gene are SEHNR and FQNEAQ (reference sequence). Trimming stripped 4 bases from V and 6 bases from J, with 12 bases between. The CDR3 is CASSYRTEDEKLFF. As DNA, the CDR3 is TGTGCCAGCAGCTACCGGACAGAAGATGAAAAACTGTTTTTT.

The CDR3 DNA reads as TGTGCCAGTAGTTTGACAGGGCTGTATAGCAATCAGCCCCAGCATTTT. It codes for CASSLTGLYSNQPQHF. The chain combines TRBV19 with TRBJ1-5; 7 bases are shared with TRBD1. The CDR3 spans 16 residues. The V segment lost 5 bases and the J segment 0 bases; nucleotides outside the gene matches: 7. The germline V gene has CDR1 LNHDA and CDR2 SQIVND (reference sequence).

The rearrangement uses TRBV19 and TRBJ2-5; 11 nucleotides align to TRBD1. The ends lost 4 bases at V and 2 bases at J; junction bases unmatched: 3. In germline, CDR1 is LNHDA, CDR2 SQIVND (reference sequence). The CDR3 is made up of 15 amino acids. CDR3 DNA: TGTGCCAGTAGTAGAGGGACAGGGGGACAAGAGACCCAGTACTTC. This translates into CASSRGTGGQETQYF.

The J gene is TRBJ2-7, the V gene TRBV29-1; TRBD2 matches 7 bases. CDR1 and CDR2 (germline): SQVTM, ANQGSEA. The CDR3 is 15 residues long. The trim removed 6 bases at V and 2 bases at J, leaving 13 bases unmatched. Written as DNA, the CDR3 is TGCAGCGTGGCGGGGGTAAAAGGGGTCGCCTACGAGCAGTACTTC. As protein: CSVAGVKGVAYEQYF.

The chain is built from TRBV18 and TRBJ2-1; 11 bases map to TRBD2. The CDR3 is 16 amino acids. V was clipped by 3 bases and J by 7 bases; unmatched bases: 8. The germline gives CDR1 KGHSH, CDR2 LQKENI. The CDR3 here is CASSPPLAGVGNEQFF. The CDR3 bases are TGTGCCAGCTCACCCCCACTAGCGGGAGTGGGTAATGAGCAGTTCTTC.

The V call is TRBV11-1, the J call TRBJ2-5, with a weak D call TRBD1 (5 bases). V gave up 3 bases and J gave up 7 bases, with 18 bases separating them. The V gene's germline CDR1 is SGHAT and CDR2 FQDESV (reference sequence). CDR3 length equals 15 residues. The CDR3 here is CASSFGGQVPGTQYF. The CDR3 DNA reads as TGTGCCAGCAGCTTCGGCGGACAAGTCCCAGGGACCCAGTACTTC.

The chain couples TRBV3-1 (or the pseudogene TRBV3-2) to TRBJ1-1; a weak D match, TRBD1 (6 bases). This CDR3 is 13 amino acids long. V lost 5 bases and J lost 4, with 11 bases in between. Germline V gene sequence: CDR1 LGHDT, CDR2 YNNKEL (reference sequence). The CDR3 reads CASSRGLSTEAFF. The CDR3, as DNA: TGTGCCAGCAGCAGGGGGTTGAGCACTGAAGCTTTCTTT.

V gene TRBV19 combines with J gene TRBJ2-1; D possibly corresponds to TRBD2 (6 bases). Trimming left V 7 bases short and J 4 bases short, with 17 bases between. The CDR3 extends over 15 amino acids. From germline, CDR1 is LNHDA and CDR2 SQIVND (reference sequence). CDR3 coding DNA: TGTGCCAGTAACGGTGGGCGGGATACTTACAATGAGCAGTTCTTC. The encoded protein is CASNGGRDTYNEQFF.

This chain uses TRBV19 with TRBJ1-4; weak D call: TRBD1 (5 bases). The V and J ends lost 1 base and 5 bases respectively, with 11 bases between them. Germline-derived CDR1 and CDR2 are LNHDA and SQIVND (reference sequence). The CDR3 covers 15 residues. CDR3 sequence: CASSIGRRGNEKLFF. Here the CDR3 DNA reads TGTGCCAGTAGTATAGGTCGGCGGGGGAATGAAAAACTGTTTTTT.

CDR3 in DNA: TGTGCCAGCAGTTTGCAGGGCCCTCTACTCCATGGCTACACCTTC. Translated: CASSLQGPLLHGYTF. The chain combines TRBV28 with TRBJ1-2; weak D call: TRBD1 (5 bases). The ends were cut back, 3 bases at V and 6 bases at J, with 17 bases in the middle. This CDR3 region has 15 residues. Germline CDR1 MDHEN, CDR2 SYDVKM.

The genes are TRBV6-1 and TRBJ1-1; no clear D gene. Between the trimmed V and J ends, which lost 1 base and 1 base, there was a span of 7 bases. The germline V gene encodes CDR1 MNHNS and CDR2 SASEGT. This CDR3 is built from 14 residues. Here the CDR3 reads CASSEDTENTEAFF. In DNA form, the CDR3 reads TGTGCCAGCAGTGAAGACACGGAGAACACTGAAGCTTTCTTT.

This clone has more than one count but fewer than ten. The chain joins TRBV3-1 (or the pseudogene TRBV3-2) to TRBJ2-1, with D tentatively TRBD2 (6 bases). The germline V gene encodes CDR1 LGHDT and CDR2 YNNKEL (reference sequence). The CDR3 is 13 residues long. V was pared by 1 base and J by 12 bases, with 13 bases between. The DNA of the CDR3 is TGTGCCAGCAGCCAAGTAGGAGGGCAAGGGCAGTTCTTC. It translates to CASSQVGGQGQFF.

This chain uses TRBV24-1 with TRBJ1-4, with a weak D call TRBD1 (5 bases). Trimming removed 3 bases from V and 7 bases from J, with 11 bases in between. Germline-derived CDR1 and CDR2 are KGHDR and SFDVKD. The CDR3 has 14 amino acids. CDR3 sequence: CATSDGQGSEKLFF. The CDR3 DNA sequence: TGTGCCACCAGTGATGGGCAGGGTTCTGAAAAACTGTTTTTT.

The chain links TRBV19 to TRBJ2-7; D is perhaps TRBD2 (5 bases). Germline CDR1 reads LNHDA; CDR2 reads SQIVND (reference sequence). The CDR3 loop spans 14 amino acids. The ends were cut back, 3 bases at V and 0 bases at J, with 9 bases in the middle. The chain's CDR3 is CASSISEGSYEQYF. In DNA form, the CDR3 reads TGTGCCAGTAGTATTTCCGAGGGCTCCTACGAGCAGTACTTC.

The chain uses TRBV6-5 and TRBJ1-6; 8 bases match TRBD1. The V and J ends lost 6 bases and 10 bases, in that order; junction bases with no gene match: 8. CDR3 length: 14 residues. The germline gives CDR1 MNHEY, CDR2 SVGAGI. The CDR3 sequence: CASSPTGVGSPLHF. The CDR3 DNA reads TGTGCCAGCAGCCCGACAGGGGTAGGCTCACCCCTCCACTTT.

The rearrangement uses TRBV27 and TRBJ2-1; 8 bases agree with TRBD2. Trimming removed 4 bases from V and 8 bases from J; junction bases left unmatched: 7. This CDR3 spans 14 amino acids. Germline CDR1 is MNHEY and CDR2 is SMNVEV (reference sequence). CDR3 in amino acids: CASSSGRAVDEQFF. Written as DNA, the CDR3 is TGTGCCAGCAGTTCCGGGAGGGCCGTCGATGAGCAGTTCTTC.

The chain uses TRBV3-1 (or the pseudogene TRBV3-2) and TRBJ1-2, with D unclear. V lost 0 bases, J lost 4 bases, and 12 bases lay in between. CDR3 size: 15 residues. Looked up from germline, CDR1 is LGHDT and CDR2 is YNNKEL (reference sequence). CDR3: CASSQESTSGYGYTF. CDR3 nucleotides: TGTGCCAGCAGCCAAGAATCTACAAGCGGCTATGGCTACACCTTC.

This chain uses TRBV9 with TRBJ2-1; 10 bases fit TRBD2. After removal of 5 bases from V and 6 bases from J, the junction contained 8 bases not matched to a gene. CDR1 is SGDLS and CDR2 is YYNGEE in the germline V gene. The CDR3 length is 15 residues. The CDR3 bases are TGTGCCAGCAGGCGTACTAGCGGGACGGGCAATGAGCAGTTCTTC. It is translated as CASRRTSGTGNEQFF.

This clone was seen only a few times. The rearrangement joins TRBV28 to TRBJ2-7; a possible D gene is TRBD2 (6 bases). V shed 7 bases and J shed 3 bases, with 16 bases lying between them. This CDR3 spans 14 amino acids. The germline V gene has CDR1 MDHEN and CDR2 SYDVKM. DNA for the CDR3: TGTGCCAGCACCGTGGGGACTGGCTTCTACGAGCAGTACTTC. This translates into CASTVGTGFYEQYF.

This clone was detected only once. This rearrangement joins TRBV2 to TRBJ2-5; no firm D call. Trimming took off 4 bases at V and 2 bases at J, with 8 bases between the two ends. Germline V gives CDR1 SNHLY, CDR2 FYNNEI. This CDR3 has 13 residues. The CDR3, as DNA: TGTGCCAGCAGTGGGCAGACTCAAGAGACCCAGTACTTC. This sequence encodes CASSGQTQETQYF.